The present T cell receptor beta chain was sequenced within a study of T-cell memory formation after mild COVID-19. Whole-study results and caveats: Second-wave clones reaching peak frequency on day 37 lacked confirmed SARS-CoV-2 specificity. Among CD4+ contracting clones, most were CM and EM, and CD8+ ones EMRA. Memory cells collected pre-infection included some clones that later responded, suggesting cross-reactive memory joined.

Sample barcodes and UMIs were carried by the TCR alpha and TCR beta cDNA libraries that 5'RACE generated with constant-segment primers. TCRdb itself ran the 5' RACE reads through MiXCR, one entry per CDR3 protein. The sample yields roughly 180,000 distinct CDR3 sequences, roughly 20% seen once. As to this clonotype: Its target is not known.

V was cut by 4 bases and J by 2 bases, with 13 bases left in between. CDR3 length: 15 residues. CDR1 and CDR2 (germline): SNHLY, FYNNEI. The receptor was isolated from a man in his late teens or twenties who had mild COVID-19 (a few samples of this study predate the infection). Cell type and time point are not known. The material sequenced was PBMCs or a T cell subset sorted from them (not recorded which). J is TRBJ2-3 and V is TRBV2; TRBD2 is a possible D gene (6 bases). Here the CDR3 DNA reads TGTGCCAGCAGTGCCCGGGACTTGAACACAGATACGCAGTATTTT. Protein product: CASSARDLNTDTQYF.